The T cell receptor beta chain described here comes from a study of beta chain features in type 1 diabetes. TCRB transcripts that were expressed got sequenced, as all of the isolated RNA had been reverse transcribed. Profiled with immunoSEQ multiplex PCR; TCRdb holds only in-frame clones, not every one. The data show about 370,000 clones, around 9.6% seen once. Study observations and caveats: The study found moderately but significantly shorter TCRB CDR3s in all four CD4+ subsets of Type 1 diabetes patients.

This clone has only a few counts. What it recognizes is unknown. V lost 3 bases and J lost 0; bases outside the gene matches: 10. CDR1 SGDLS and CDR2 YYNGEE come from the germline V gene. This CDR3 has 17 amino acids. V gene TRBV9 combines with J gene TRBJ2-3; 7 bases agree with TRBD2. The source of this sequence is a man aged 30 to 45 with type 1 diabetes. What was sequenced was central memory CD4+ T cells from blood. CDR3 sequence (DNA): TGTGCCAGCAGCGCAGCGGGACGAGGGCGTAGCACAGATACGCAGTATTTT. Encoded protein: CASSAAGRGRSTDTQYF.